A selection of T cell receptor beta chains follows, all from one sample in a study of long-term antiretroviral therapy in people with HIV. The assay was immunoSEQ multiplex PCR, and TCRdb's table has in-frame clones only and misses some. Of approximately 22,000 clones listed, roughly 88% are singletons. This material consisted of unsorted PBMCs, taken 3 years after starting antiretroviral therapy. These receptors were taken from a man aged 50 to 59 with HIV. Each CDR3 is given with its conserved first and last residue. D genes are given only for firm matches. The size entry is marked missing in some rows and otherwise reads once, few, many or a size class.

D: TRBD2; J: TRBJ2-3; V: TRBV7-2; size: NA; CDR3: CASSFQRGAADTQYF; DNA: TGTGCCAGCAGCTTCCAGCGGGGGGCGGCAGATACGCAGTATTTT
D: TRBD1; J: TRBJ1-2; V: TRBV6-5; size: few; CDR3: CASSYSNRGGYGYTF; DNA: TGTGCCAGCAGTTACTCGAACAGGGGCGGCTATGGCTACACCTTC
D: TRBD1; J: TRBJ1-5; V: TRBV5-5; size: NA; CDR3: CASSPTGGSNQPQHF; DNA: TGTGCCAGCAGCCCGACAGGGGGTAGCAATCAGCCCCAGCATTTT
D: TRBD2; J: TRBJ2-2; V: TRBV7-3; size: NA; CDR3: CASSPGGLMTTGELFF; DNA: TGTGCCAGCAGCCCGGGAGGGTTAATGACCACCGGGGAGCTGTTTTTT
D: TRBD2; J: TRBJ2-4; V: TRBV28; size: few; CDR3: CASSLYGGLAGTKNIQYF; DNA: TGTGCCAGCAGTTTATACGGGGGACTAGCGGGGACCAAAAACATTCAGTACTTC
D: TRBD1; J: TRBJ2-2; V: TRBV30; size: NA; CDR3: CAWSKGGEDTGELFF; DNA: TGTGCCTGGAGTAAAGGGGGCGAAGACACCGGGGAGCTGTTTTTT
D: NA; J: TRBJ1-2; V: TRBV28; size: NA; CDR3: CASSLGVTRDGYTF; DNA: TGTGCCAGCAGTTTAGGTGTGACTAGGGATGGCTACACCTTC
D: NA; J: TRBJ1-2; V: TRBV14; size: few; CDR3: CASSFGGYGYTF; DNA: TGTGCCAGCAGCTTCGGGGGTTATGGCTACACCTTC
D: NA; J: TRBJ1-3; V: TRBV11-2; size: NA; CDR3: CASSLFRGNTIYF; DNA: TGTGCCAGCAGCTTATTCAGGGGAAACACCATATATTTT
D: TRBD1; J: TRBJ1-6; V: TRBV7-3; size: few; CDR3: CASTSPRGSSPLHF; DNA: TGTGCCAGCACCTCGCCCAGGGGGAGTTCACCCCTCCACTTT
D: TRBD2; J: TRBJ2-7; V: TRBV27; size: NA; CDR3: CASSSRGWAGEVYEQYF; DNA: TGTGCCAGCAGCTCTAGGGGTTGGGCGGGAGAGGTCTACGAGCAGTACTTC
D: NA; J: TRBJ1-5; V: TRBV28; size: NA; CDR3: CASGQTYSNQPQHF; DNA: TGTGCCAGTGGACAGACGTATAGCAATCAGCCCCAGCATTTT
D: TRBD1; J: TRBJ1-4; V: TRBV7-2; size: NA; CDR3: CASSLQGAVGEKLFF; DNA: TGTGCCAGCAGCCTCCAGGGGGCGGTAGGGGAAAAACTGTTTTTT
D: NA; J: TRBJ1-1; V: TRBV7-3; size: NA; CDR3: CASSLRRNTEAFF; DNA: TGTGCCAGCAGCTTAAGACGGAACACTGAAGCTTTCTTT
D: NA; J: TRBJ1-6; V: TRBV28; size: NA; CDR3: CASSPPMGPTNNSPLHF; DNA: TGTGCCAGCAGCCCACCCATGGGGCCAACTAATAATTCACCCCTCCACTTT
D: NA; J: TRBJ2-7; V: TRBV7-6; size: NA; CDR3: CASSLAFARYEQYF; DNA: TGTGCCAGCAGCTTAGCGTTCGCTAGATACGAGCAGTACTTC
D: TRBD1; J: TRBJ2-1; V: TRBV9; size: once; CDR3: CASSGDRGGNEQFF; DNA: TGTGCCAGCAGCGGGGACAGGGGTGGGAATGAGCAGTTCTTC
D: TRBD2; J: TRBJ2-1; V: TRBV10-3; size: NA; CDR3: CATNPGTTYNEQFF; DNA: TGTGCCACCAACCCCGGGACTACGTACAATGAGCAGTTCTTC
D: NA; J: TRBJ1-5; V: TRBV10-2; size: NA; CDR3: CASSTGKNQPQHF; DNA: TGCGCCAGCAGCACCGGGAAAAATCAGCCCCAGCATTTT
D: TRBD1; J: TRBJ1-1; V: TRBV7-2; size: NA; CDR3: CASSAGSTGGWGTEAFF; DNA: TGTGCCAGCAGCGCAGGGTCGACAGGGGGTTGGGGCACTGAAGCTTTCTTT
D: NA; J: TRBJ1-1; V: TRBV5-1; size: NA; CDR3: CASSLDVRGRAKTEAFF; DNA: TGCGCCAGCAGCTTGGATGTTCGAGGCAGGGCGAAAACTGAAGCTTTCTTT
D: NA; J: TRBJ2-7; V: TRBV11-1; size: NA; CDR3: CASSSNRGGEQYF; DNA: TGTGCCAGCAGCTCCAACCGGGGAGGCGAGCAGTACTTC
D: TRBD1; J: TRBJ1-1; V: TRBV11-2; size: NA; CDR3: CASSPRRTGGVAEAFF; DNA: TGTGCCAGCAGCCCGAGGAGGACAGGGGGCGTCGCTGAAGCTTTCTTT
D: NA; J: TRBJ2-7; V: TRBV11-2; size: NA; CDR3: CASSLSSGISEQYF; DNA: TGTGCCAGCAGCTTAAGTTCAGGAATCTCCGAGCAGTACTTC
D: TRBD1; J: TRBJ2-3; V: TRBV7-2; size: NA; CDR3: CASSSTGGARKADTQYF; DNA: TGTGCCAGCAGCTCGACAGGGGGCGCGAGGAAAGCAGATACGCAGTATTTT
D: TRBD1; J: TRBJ1-1; V: TRBV9; size: NA; CDR3: CASSTHTGDNTEAFF; DNA: TGTGCCAGCAGCACACACACAGGGGATAACACTGAAGCTTTCTTT
D: TRBD1; J: TRBJ2-2; V: TRBV4-1; size: few; CDR3: CASSQNYRDSSNTGELFF; DNA: TGCGCCAGCAGCCAAAATTACCGGGACAGTTCGAACACCGGGGAGCTGTTTTTT
D: NA; J: TRBJ1-2; V: TRBV18; size: few; CDR3: CASSPDRGNNYGYTF; DNA: TGTGCCAGCTCACCAGATAGGGGAAACAACTATGGCTACACCTTC
D: NA; J: TRBJ1-2; V: TRBV10-3; size: NA; CDR3: CAISESGRANYGYTF; DNA: TGTGCCATCAGTGAGTCTGGCAGAGCTAACTATGGCTACACCTTC
D: TRBD1; J: TRBJ2-1; V: TRBV4-3; size: few; CDR3: CASSPVTGGLNNEQFF; DNA: TGCGCCAGCAGCCCCGTTACAGGGGGCCTGAACAATGAGCAGTTCTTC
D: NA; J: TRBJ1-3; V: TRBV30; size: NA; CDR3: CAWSLGSSGNTIYF; DNA: TGTGCCTGGAGTTTAGGTAGCTCTGGAAACACCATATATTTT
D: NA; J: TRBJ2-7; V: TRBV28; size: NA; CDR3: CASSSVGVGASEQYF; DNA: TGTGCCAGCAGTTCCGTTGGGGTTGGAGCATCCGAGCAGTACTTC
D: TRBD1; J: TRBJ2-7; V: TRBV5-1; size: NA; CDR3: CASSSWQGAYEQYF; DNA: TGCGCCAGCAGCTCGTGGCAGGGGGCCTACGAGCAGTACTTC
D: NA; J: TRBJ2-5; V: TRBV9; size: NA; CDR3: CASSVVGGMETQYF; DNA: TGTGCCAGCAGCGTAGTAGGAGGTATGGAGACCCAGTACTTC
D: NA; J: TRBJ1-6; V: TRBV5-4; size: few; CDR3: CASSSGRGTSYNSPLHF; DNA: TGTGCCAGCAGCTCAGGGCGGGGAACCTCCTATAATTCACCCCTCCACTTT
D: NA; J: TRBJ1-4; V: TRBV2; size: few; CDR3: CASRGLSREKLFF; DNA: TGTGCCAGCAGGGGACTCTCTCGGGAAAAACTGTTTTTT
D: NA; J: TRBJ1-5; V: TRBV6-5; size: NA; CDR3: CASSYSSNQPQHF; DNA: TGTGCCAGCAGTTACTCGAGTAATCAGCCCCAGCATTTT
D: NA; J: TRBJ2-2; V: TRBV7-2; size: NA; CDR3: CASSPARKGELFF; DNA: TGTGCCAGCAGCCCCGCACGGAAGGGGGAGCTGTTTTTT
D: NA; J: TRBJ1-5; V: TRBV6-6; size: NA; CDR3: CASRGGASGNQPQHF; DNA: TGTGCCAGCCGGGGGGGGGCATCGGGCAATCAGCCCCAGCATTTT
D: NA; J: TRBJ1-1; V: TRBV5-1; size: NA; CDR3: CASSLGQLKTEAFF; DNA: TGCGCCAGCAGCTTGGGACAGTTAAAGACTGAAGCTTTCTTT
D: TRBD1; J: TRBJ2-7; V: TRBV18; size: NA; CDR3: CASSLGTGADEQYF; DNA: TGTGCCAGCTCACTAGGGACAGGGGCGGACGAGCAGTACTTC
D: NA; J: TRBJ2-1; V: TRBV7-9; size: NA; CDR3: CASSPSPGRNEQFF; DNA: TGTGCCAGCAGCCCAAGCCCGGGACGTAATGAGCAGTTCTTC
D: TRBD1; J: TRBJ1-3; V: TRBV18; size: NA; CDR3: CASSPRPGTAAGGTIYF; DNA: TGTGCCAGCTCCCCTAGGCCCGGGACAGCGGCCGGGGGCACCATATATTTT
D: NA; J: TRBJ2-1; V: TRBV10-1; size: NA; CDR3: CASSEWGERGYNEQFF; DNA: TGCGCCAGCAGTGAGTGGGGAGAGAGGGGTTACAATGAGCAGTTCTTC
D: NA; J: TRBJ2-2; V: TRBV30; size: NA; CDR3: CAWSETGGGELFF; DNA: TGTGCCTGGAGTGAGACGGGTGGCGGGGAGCTGTTTTTT
D: NA; J: TRBJ1-2; V: TRBV11-2; size: few; CDR3: CASSLVNLPGTRGYTF; DNA: TGTGCCAGCAGCTTAGTTAATCTCCCAGGGACTCGGGGCTACACCTTC
D: NA; J: TRBJ2-7; V: TRBV7-2; size: few; CDR3: CASSLNQQYEQYF; DNA: TGTGCCAGCAGCTTAAATCAGCAATACGAGCAGTACTTC
D: NA; J: TRBJ2-7; V: TRBV11-1; size: few; CDR3: CASSLEQGGTYEQYF; DNA: TGTGCCAGCAGCTTAGAACAGGGTGGGACCTACGAGCAGTACTTC
D: NA; J: TRBJ2-1; V: TRBV27; size: NA; CDR3: CASSLGNEQFF; DNA: TGTGCCAGCAGTTTAGGGAATGAGCAGTTCTTC
D: NA; J: TRBJ1-2; V: TRBV9; size: few; CDR3: CASSVAETVYYGYTF; DNA: TGTGCCAGCAGCGTAGCTGAGACAGTTTACTATGGCTACACCTTC
D: TRBD1; J: TRBJ1-1; V: TRBV29-1; size: NA; CDR3: CSVPMDRADMNTEAFF; DNA: TGCAGCGTTCCAATGGACAGGGCGGACATGAACACTGAAGCTTTCTTT
D: NA; J: TRBJ1-5; V: TRBV4-1; size: NA; CDR3: CASSQDPYSNQPQHF; DNA: TGCGCCAGCAGCCAAGACCCCTATAGCAATCAGCCCCAGCATTTT
D: NA; J: TRBJ1-1; V: TRBV5-4; size: once; CDR3: CASSSQSVEAFF; DNA: TGTGCCAGCAGCTCCCAATCGGTGGAAGCTTTCTTT